This entry lists 13 T cell receptor beta chains sequenced from one sample in a study of T cell responses to AZD1222 COVID-19 vaccine. Here immunoSEQ multiplex PCR was the method, and the copy in TCRdb shows in-frame clones only, minus some. The sample has 90,000 to 95,000 clones, 70% to 90% seen once. The specimen was peripheral blood, collected on day 0 of AZD1222 vaccination. These receptor sequences come from an adult in good health.

The chain couples TRBV7-6 to TRBJ1-2, with a weak D call TRBD1 (5 bases). This CDR3 is 15 amino acids long. The ends were cut back, 5 bases at V and 4 bases at J, with 17 bases in the middle. The germline CDR1 and CDR2 sequences are SGHVS and FNYEAQ. The CDR3 loop is CASSPQGRTGYGYTF. The CDR3 DNA reads TGTGCCAGCAGCCCTCAGGGAAGGACGGGCTATGGCTACACCTTC.

The V call is TRBV30, the J call TRBJ1-2; 10 positions match TRBD1. Germline CDR1 and CDR2: GTSNPN and SVGIG (reference sequence). The CDR3 sequence is 13 residues long. Unmatched junction bases numbered 0, after V lost 1 base and J lost 4 bases. CDR3 bases: TGTGCCTGGAGTGGGGACAGGGGCTATGGCTACACCTTC. As protein: CAWSGDRGYGYTF.

This chain joins TRBV9 and TRBJ2-7; D unclear. The ends were cut back, 3 bases at V and 2 bases at J, with 9 bases in the middle. The CDR3 contains 13 residues. CDR1 and CDR2 (germline): SGDLS, YYNGEE. The CDR3 reads CASSADGAYEQYF. CDR3 DNA sequence: TGTGCCAGCAGCGCGGACGGTGCCTACGAGCAGTACTTC.

The V call is TRBV18, the J call TRBJ1-4; the match to TRBD1 covers 10 bases. In germline, CDR1 is KGHSH, CDR2 LQKENI. The V and J ends lost 3 bases and 8 bases, in that order; junction bases with no gene match: 9. This CDR3 region has 16 residues. The chain's CDR3 is CASSPAGQGEEEKLFF. CDR3 sequence (DNA): TGTGCCAGCTCACCCGCCGGACAGGGGGAAGAAGAAAAACTGTTTTTT.

The chain is built from TRBV28 and TRBJ2-7; D is uncertain. CDR1 MDHEN and CDR2 SYDVKM come from the germline V gene. The CDR3 sequence is 13 residues long. V was clipped by 5 bases and J by 4 bases, with 12 bases between them. The DNA of the CDR3 is TGTGCCAGCAGTACCCCCCAGACATACGAGCAGTACTTC. Translated, it gives CASSTPQTYEQYF.

The gene calls are TRBV6-5 and TRBJ2-5; unclear D gene. Germline V gene sequence: CDR1 MNHEY, CDR2 SVGAGI. The CDR3 covers 14 residues. V gave up 5 bases and J gave up 5 bases, with 15 bases separating them. The CDR3 here is CASSRRAVFETQYF. The DNA of the CDR3 is TGTGCCAGCAGTCGCCGTGCTGTTTTCGAGACCCAGTACTTC.

The V and J genes are TRBV30 and TRBJ2-2, with TRBD2 identical over 10 bases. Germline V gene sequence: CDR1 GTSNPN, CDR2 SVGIG (reference sequence). The ends lost 8 bases at V and 4 bases at J; junction bases unmatched: 7. This CDR3 comprises 14 residues. CDR3 DNA sequence: TGTGCCGGCTTACGACTAGCGGGCACCGGGGAGCTGTTTTTT. Amino acid sequence: CAGLRLAGTGELFF.

The J gene is TRBJ2-1, the V gene TRBV27; a possible D gene is TRBD2 (10 bases). The V gene's germline CDR1 is MNHEY and CDR2 SMNVEV (reference sequence). Trimming pared 5 bases from V and 3 bases from J, leaving 29 bases between. The CDR3 length is 20 residues. The CDR3 loop is CASSPLQGASGRRSYNEQFF. The CDR3 bases are TGTGCCAGCAGTCCGTTACAGGGGGCTAGCGGGAGAAGGAGCTACAATGAGCAGTTCTTC.

Of note for this clone: This sample includes further DNA sequences coding for the same CDR3. V gene TRBV6-5 combines with J gene TRBJ2-5, with 7 bases lining up with TRBD1. There are 13 residues in the CDR3. With 6 bases clipped from V and 5 bases from J, the junction kept 6 bases outside the gene matches. Looked up from germline, CDR1 is MNHEY and CDR2 is SVGAGI. CDR3 region: CASSRDRDETQYF. The CDR3 region has the DNA TGTGCCAGCAGCCGGGACAGAGATGAGACCCAGTACTTC.

The chain has TRBV7-9 and TRBJ2-7; tentative D call: TRBD1 (6 bases). Germline CDR1 and CDR2: SEHNR and FQNEAQ (reference sequence). This CDR3 has 16 residues. V lost 5 bases to trimming and J lost 3 bases, with 20 bases between them. The DNA for the CDR3 is TGTGCCAGCAGCCCTGACAGGCGAGTGCTAAACTACGAGCAGTACTTC. Amino acid sequence: CASSPDRRVLNYEQYF.

The chain joins TRBV5-1 to TRBJ2-7; a weak D match, TRBD1 (6 bases). CDR3 length: 16 amino acids. The germline V gene has CDR1 SGHRS and CDR2 YFSETQ. V shed 6 bases and J shed 4 bases, with 23 bases lying between them. Here the CDR3 DNA reads TGCGCCAGCACCTCTAGTCTGGGGGCAGAGGGTTACGAGCAGTACTTC. Its protein product is CASTSSLGAEGYEQYF.

This sequence joins TRBV15 and TRBJ2-1; D call uncertain. CDR3 size: 18 residues. Germline loops: CDR1 LNHNV, CDR2 YYDKDF (reference sequence). V was cut by 4 bases and J by 1 base, with 20 bases left in between. The CDR3 spells CATSTTLDERVSYNEQFF. DNA of the CDR3: TGTGCCACCAGCACCACACTGGACGAACGAGTTTCCTACAATGAGCAGTTCTTC.

J is TRBJ2-1 and V is TRBV5-1; 9 bases are shared with TRBD1. The CDR3 covers 15 residues. J lost 0 bases, V lost 3 bases, and 1 base had no gene match. Germline values: CDR1 SGHRS, CDR2 YFSETQ. The CDR3 DNA reads TGCGCCAGCAGCTGGACAGGGGTCTCCTACAATGAGCAGTTCTTC. This gives the protein CASSWTGVSYNEQFF.